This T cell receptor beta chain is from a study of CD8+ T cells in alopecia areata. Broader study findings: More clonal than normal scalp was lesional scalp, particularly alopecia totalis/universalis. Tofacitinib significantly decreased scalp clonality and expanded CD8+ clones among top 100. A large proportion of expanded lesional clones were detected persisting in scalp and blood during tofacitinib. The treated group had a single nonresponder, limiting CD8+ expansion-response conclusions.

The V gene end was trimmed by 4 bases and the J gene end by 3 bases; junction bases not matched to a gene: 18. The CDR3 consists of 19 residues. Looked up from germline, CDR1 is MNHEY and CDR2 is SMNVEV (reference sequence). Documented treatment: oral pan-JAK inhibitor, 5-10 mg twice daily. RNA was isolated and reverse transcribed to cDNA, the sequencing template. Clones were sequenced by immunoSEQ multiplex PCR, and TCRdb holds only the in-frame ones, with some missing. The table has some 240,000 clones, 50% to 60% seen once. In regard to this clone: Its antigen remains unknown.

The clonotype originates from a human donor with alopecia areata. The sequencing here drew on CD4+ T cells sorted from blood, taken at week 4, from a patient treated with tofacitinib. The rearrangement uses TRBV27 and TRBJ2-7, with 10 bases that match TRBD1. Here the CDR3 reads CASSSTGTGAQITGYEQYF. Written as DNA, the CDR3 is TGTGCCAGCAGTTCTACCGGGACAGGGGCCCAAATCACTGGCTACGAGCAGTACTTC.